The 11 T cell receptor beta chains below come from one sample, sequenced in a study of control samples from healthy donors and cancer patients. Assay: immunoSEQ multiplex PCR; the TCRdb copy retains only in-frame clones and omits some. This repertoire shows roughly 170,000 clones, roughly 94% found once; its top ten account for 1.3% to 1.5%. The sequenced sample consisted of blood. The receptors were sampled from a woman younger than 30 in good health.

This clone is a singleton in its sample. V gene TRBV5-1 combines with J gene TRBJ2-1; a weak D match, TRBD2 (5 bases). V was pared by 3 bases and J by 2 bases, with 12 bases between. Germline-derived CDR1 and CDR2 are SGHRS and YFSETQ. The CDR3 loop spans 15 amino acids. The chain's CDR3 is CASSWESLTYNEQFF. CDR3 coding DNA: TGCGCCAGCAGCTGGGAGAGCTTGACCTACAATGAGCAGTTCTTC.

The CDR3 is CASSLGEGGPQHF. CDR3 in DNA: TGTGCCAGCAGCTTAGGAGAGGGAGGGCCCCAGCATTTT. The chain is built from TRBV11-3 and TRBJ1-5; D is ambiguous. CDR3 length: 13 residues. CDR1 SGHNT and CDR2 YENEEA come from the germline V gene. Trimming cost V 1 base and J 9 bases, with 10 bases left between them.

The CDR3 loop is CASRSQGFKEKLFF. The CDR3 nucleotides read TGTGCCAGCAGATCCCAGGGGTTTAAGGAAAAACTGTTTTTT. The chain has TRBV6-5 and TRBJ1-4; D may be TRBD1 (6 bases). CDR1 is MNHEY, CDR2 SVGAGI, per germline. Trimming removed 6 bases from V and 8 bases from J, with 16 bases in between. The CDR3 covers 14 residues.

CDR3 sequence reads: CASRSGRGNEKLFF. DNA for the CDR3: TGCGCCAGCAGGTCGGGTCGGGGGAACGAAAAACTGTTTTTT. The chain carries TRBV5-1 and TRBJ1-4, with D tentatively TRBD1 (5 bases). V was clipped by 5 bases and J by 8 bases, with 16 bases between them. Germline loops: CDR1 SGHRS, CDR2 YFSETQ. The CDR3 consists of 14 residues.

In DNA, the CDR3 is TGTGCCAGCAGCCATAAACGGGGGTTCCCCCAGCATTTT. It codes for CASSHKRGFPQHF. The rearrangement links TRBV7-2 to TRBJ1-5; tentatively, D is TRBD1 (5 bases). CDR1 and CDR2 (germline): SGHTA, FQGNSA. CDR3 length: 13 residues. The ends were cut back, 5 bases at V and 10 bases at J, with 15 bases in the middle.

The gene calls are TRBV7-9 and TRBJ2-7, with 9 nucleotides matching TRBD1. The trim removed 3 bases at V and 3 bases at J, leaving 3 bases unmatched. The CDR3 has 14 amino acids. The germline V gene encodes CDR1 SEHNR and CDR2 FQNEAQ (reference sequence). CDR3 amino acids: CASSFRDRVYEQYF. CDR3 sequence (DNA): TGTGCCAGCAGCTTCCGGGACAGGGTCTACGAGCAGTACTTC. Drawing the rest from reference TRBV7-9 and TRBJ2-7, the complete variable domain is DTGVSQNPRHKITKRGQNVTFRCDPISEHNRLYWYRQTLGQGPEFLTYFQNEAQLEKSRLLSDRFSAERPKGSFSTLEIQRTEQGDSAMYLCASSFRDRVYEQYFGPGTRLTVT.

The chain recombines TRBV28 with TRBJ2-7; 8 nucleotides align to TRBD1. There are 15 residues in the CDR3. The germline V gene encodes CDR1 MDHEN and CDR2 SYDVKM. Losses at the gene ends were 4 bases for V and 4 bases for J; bases not matched to a gene: 9. The CDR3 protein is CASSSYRGKEYEQYF. CDR3 nucleotide sequence: TGTGCCAGCAGTTCATACAGGGGGAAGGAATACGAGCAGTACTTC.

V gene TRBV6-1 combines with J gene TRBJ1-4; 9 positions match TRBD1. The length of the CDR3 is 15 residues. Germline assignment: CDR1 MNHNS and CDR2 SASEGT. The V gene end was trimmed by 1 base and the J gene end by 7 bases; junction bases not matched to a gene: 4. The CDR3 sequence: CASSEEGQGPEKLFF. For the CDR3, the DNA is TGTGCCAGCAGTGAAGAAGGACAGGGGCCTGAAAAACTGTTTTTT.

The chain combines TRBV7-9 with TRBJ1-3; a weak D match, TRBD1 (6 bases). Trimming stripped 2 bases from V and 6 bases from J, with 8 bases between. This CDR3 has 13 amino acids. Looked up from germline, CDR1 is SEHNR and CDR2 is FQNEAQ (reference sequence). CDR3 protein: CASSLSGENTIYF. Here the CDR3 DNA reads TGTGCCAGCAGCTTATCAGGGGAAAACACCATATATTTT.

J is TRBJ2-5 and V is TRBV9, with TRBD2 matching 8 bases. Germline CDR1 and CDR2: SGDLS and YYNGEE. CDR3 length equals 14 residues. V lost 10 bases, J lost 5 bases, and 13 bases stayed unmatched. The CDR3 loop reads CASGRGRAWETQYF. Here the CDR3 DNA reads TGTGCCTCCGGGAGGGGCAGGGCTTGGGAGACCCAGTACTTC. Full variable domain (rest looked up from reference TRBV9 and TRBJ2-5): DSGVTQTPKHLITATGQRVTLRCSPRSGDLSVYWYQQSLDQGLQFLIQYYNGEERAKGNILERFSAQQFPDLHSELNLSSLELGDSALYFCASGRGRAWETQYFGPGTRLLVL.

The chain employs TRBV19 and TRBJ1-4; TRBD1 might be the D (6 bases). The CDR3 runs 14 residues. Deletions cut 3 bases from V and 6 bases from J, with 11 bases between. Germline-derived CDR1 and CDR2 are LNHDA and SQIVND (reference sequence). CDR3: CASSIWGRDEKLFF. Here the CDR3 DNA reads TGTGCCAGTAGTATCTGGGGGCGGGATGAAAAACTGTTTTTT.